This paragraph covers one T cell receptor beta chain sequence. Its specificity is not known. The sample originates from a study of cytomegalovirus exposure and HLA in healthy donors. Study findings and constraints: The authors later found HLA-associated TCR beta chains more clonally expanded than equally common others. In a later analysis, at a false discovery rate of 0.05, over 15,000 TCR beta sequences were associated with HLA alleles. An observed cluster of highly shared sequence variants was recorded as a likely sequencing artifact.

V shed 7 bases, J shed 2 bases, and the junction held 13 bases outside the gene matches. Germline CDR1 is WSHSY and CDR2 is SAAADI. The CDR3 contains 16 residues. Amplification used 60 Vbeta primers and 13 Jbeta primers. Clones were read by immunoSEQ multiplex PCR, and TCRdb kept only the in-frame ones, dropping some. The data show around 110,000 clones, with roughly 80% seen just once and approximately 2.1% held by the top ten. This chain links TRBV10-2 with TRBJ2-7; TRBD2 agrees at 8 bases. The specimen was PBMCs. The clonotype was recovered from a man aged 30 to 45 in good health and CMV-seronegative. In nucleotides, the CDR3 is TGCGCCAGCACTCCGGGGGGGGCCGGTGCCCCCTACGAGCAGTACTTC. It yields the protein CASTPGGAGAPYEQYF.